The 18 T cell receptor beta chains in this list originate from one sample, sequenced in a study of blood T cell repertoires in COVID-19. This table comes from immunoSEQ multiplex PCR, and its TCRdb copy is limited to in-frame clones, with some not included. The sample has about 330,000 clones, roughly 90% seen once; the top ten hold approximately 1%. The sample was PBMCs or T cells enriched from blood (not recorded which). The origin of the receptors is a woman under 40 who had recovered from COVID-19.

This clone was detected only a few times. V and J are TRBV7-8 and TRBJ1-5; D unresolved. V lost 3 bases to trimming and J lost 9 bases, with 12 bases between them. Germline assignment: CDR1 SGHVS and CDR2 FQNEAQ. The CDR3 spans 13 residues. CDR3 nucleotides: TGTGCCAGCAGCTTCAATCGGTTTGCGCCCCAGCATTTT. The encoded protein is CASSFNRFAPQHF.

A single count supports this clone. CDR3 loop: CASSLGGQGGSGYTF. In DNA form, the CDR3 reads TGTGCCAGCAGCTTAGGTGGTCAGGGGGGCAGTGGCTACACCTTC. This chain links TRBV7-2 with TRBJ1-2; 7 bases align to TRBD1. Germline assignment: CDR1 SGHTA and CDR2 FQGNSA. The CDR3 runs 15 residues. V lost 1 base, J lost 7 bases, and 9 bases stayed unmatched.

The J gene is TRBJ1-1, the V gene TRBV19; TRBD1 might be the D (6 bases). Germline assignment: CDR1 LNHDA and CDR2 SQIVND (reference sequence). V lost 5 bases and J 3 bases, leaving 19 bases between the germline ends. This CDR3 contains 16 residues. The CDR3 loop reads CASSRGRGGRDTEAFF. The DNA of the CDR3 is TGTGCCAGTAGTCGCGGGAGGGGGGGGCGAGACACTGAAGCTTTCTTT.

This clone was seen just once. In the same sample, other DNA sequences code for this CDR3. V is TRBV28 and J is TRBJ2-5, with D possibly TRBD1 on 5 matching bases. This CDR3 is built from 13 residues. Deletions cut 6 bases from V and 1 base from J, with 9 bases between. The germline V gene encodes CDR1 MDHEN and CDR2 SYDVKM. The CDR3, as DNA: TGTGCCAGCAGAGCTCAGGGCCAAGAGACCCAGTACTTC. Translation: CASRAQGQETQYF.

The CDR3 DNA follows: TGTGCCAGCAGTGATCTGGGGCCCCCATACAATGAGCAGTTCTTC. This sequence encodes CASSDLGPPYNEQFF. The chain links TRBV6-1 to TRBJ2-1; D perhaps matches TRBD1 (5 bases). This CDR3 is built from 15 residues. The germline V gene encodes CDR1 MNHNS and CDR2 SASEGT. V gave up 3 bases and J gave up 4 bases, with 13 bases separating them.

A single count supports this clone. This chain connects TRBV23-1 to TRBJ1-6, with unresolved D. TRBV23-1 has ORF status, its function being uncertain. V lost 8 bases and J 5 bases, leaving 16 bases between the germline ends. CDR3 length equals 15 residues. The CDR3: CASGRGDLDNSPLHF. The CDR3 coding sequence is TGCGCCAGCGGCCGGGGAGACTTAGATAATTCACCCCTCCACTTT.

DNA of the CDR3: TGCGCCAGCAGTCGAGCGGGCGAAGAGACCCAGTACTTC. Translating gives CASSRAGEETQYF. The J gene is TRBJ2-5, the V gene TRBV10-1; possibly TRBD2 for D (6 bases). The V end lost 5 bases, the J end lost 3 bases, and 10 bases lay between the germline ends. CDR1 WNHNN and CDR2 SYGVQD come from the germline V gene (reference sequence). The CDR3 is 13 residues long.

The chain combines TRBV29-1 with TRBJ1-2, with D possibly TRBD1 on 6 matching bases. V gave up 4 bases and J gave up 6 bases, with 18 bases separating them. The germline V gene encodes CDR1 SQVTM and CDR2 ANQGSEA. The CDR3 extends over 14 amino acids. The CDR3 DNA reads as TGCAGCGTTGTATTTTCAGGGGTGTCAGATGGCTACACCTTC. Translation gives CSVVFSGVSDGYTF.

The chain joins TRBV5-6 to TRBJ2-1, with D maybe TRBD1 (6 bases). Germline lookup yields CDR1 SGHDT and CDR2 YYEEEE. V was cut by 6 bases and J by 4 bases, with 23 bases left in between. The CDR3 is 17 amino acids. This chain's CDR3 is CASTLKGGHENYNEQFF. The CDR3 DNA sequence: TGTGCCAGCACCCTTAAAGGGGGACACGAAAATTACAATGAGCAGTTCTTC.

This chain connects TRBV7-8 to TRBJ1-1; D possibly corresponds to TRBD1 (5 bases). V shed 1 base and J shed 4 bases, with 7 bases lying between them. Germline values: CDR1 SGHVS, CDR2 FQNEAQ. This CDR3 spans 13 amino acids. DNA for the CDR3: TGTGCCAGCAGCTTAGGGGGCTTCACTGAAGCTTTCTTT. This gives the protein CASSLGGFTEAFF.

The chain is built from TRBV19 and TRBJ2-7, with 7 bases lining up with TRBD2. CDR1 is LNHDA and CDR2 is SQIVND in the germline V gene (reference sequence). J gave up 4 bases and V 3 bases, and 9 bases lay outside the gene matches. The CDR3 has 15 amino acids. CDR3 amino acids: CASSIVVGLTYEQYF. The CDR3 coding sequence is TGTGCCAGTAGTATTGTGGTGGGACTAACATACGAGCAGTACTTC. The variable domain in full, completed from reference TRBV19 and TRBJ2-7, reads DGGITQSPKYLFRKEGQNVTLSCEQNLNHDAMYWYRQDPGQGLRLIYYSQIVNDFQKGDIAEGYSVSREKKESFPLTVTSAQKNPTAFYLCASSIVVGLTYEQYFGPGTRLTVT.

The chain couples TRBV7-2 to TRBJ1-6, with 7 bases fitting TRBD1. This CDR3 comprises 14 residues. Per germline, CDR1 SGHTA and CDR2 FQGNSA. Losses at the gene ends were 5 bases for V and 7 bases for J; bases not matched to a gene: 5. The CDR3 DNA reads TGTGCCAGCAGCCTTCCGACAGGGAATTCACCCCTCCACTTT. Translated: CASSLPTGNSPLHF.

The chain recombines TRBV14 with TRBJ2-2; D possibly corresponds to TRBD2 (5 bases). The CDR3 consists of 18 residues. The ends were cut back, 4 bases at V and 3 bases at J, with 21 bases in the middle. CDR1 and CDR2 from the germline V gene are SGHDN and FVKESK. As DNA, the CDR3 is TGTGCCAGCAGCCGCCGCCTTAGCCCTCCCGGGGACACCGGGGAGCTGTTTTTT. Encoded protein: CASSRRLSPPGDTGELFF.

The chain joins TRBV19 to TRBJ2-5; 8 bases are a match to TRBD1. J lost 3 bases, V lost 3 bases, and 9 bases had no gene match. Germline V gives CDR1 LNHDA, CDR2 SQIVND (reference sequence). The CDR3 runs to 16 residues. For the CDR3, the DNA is TGTGCCAGTAGTATCGGGACAGGAATGTTTGAAGAGACCCAGTACTTC. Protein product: CASSIGTGMFEETQYF.

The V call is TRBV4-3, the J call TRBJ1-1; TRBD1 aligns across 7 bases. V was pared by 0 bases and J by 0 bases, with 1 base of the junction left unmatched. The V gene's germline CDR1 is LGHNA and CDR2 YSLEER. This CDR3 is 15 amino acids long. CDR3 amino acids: CASSQDTGVNTEAFF. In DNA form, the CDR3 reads TGCGCCAGCAGCCAAGATACAGGGGTGAACACTGAAGCTTTCTTT.

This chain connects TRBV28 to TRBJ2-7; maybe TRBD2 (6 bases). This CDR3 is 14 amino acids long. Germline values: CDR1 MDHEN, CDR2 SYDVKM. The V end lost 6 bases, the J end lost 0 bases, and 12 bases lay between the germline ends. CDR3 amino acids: CASSRDLSSYEQYF. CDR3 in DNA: TGTGCCAGCAGCCGGGACTTGAGCTCCTACGAGCAGTACTTC.

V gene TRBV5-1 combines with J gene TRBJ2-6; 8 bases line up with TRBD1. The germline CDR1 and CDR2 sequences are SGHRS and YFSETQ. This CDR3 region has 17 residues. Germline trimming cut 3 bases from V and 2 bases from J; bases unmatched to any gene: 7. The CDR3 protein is CASSSTGGSPGANVLTF. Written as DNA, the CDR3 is TGCGCCAGCAGCTCAACAGGGGGATCACCTGGGGCCAACGTCCTGACTTTC.

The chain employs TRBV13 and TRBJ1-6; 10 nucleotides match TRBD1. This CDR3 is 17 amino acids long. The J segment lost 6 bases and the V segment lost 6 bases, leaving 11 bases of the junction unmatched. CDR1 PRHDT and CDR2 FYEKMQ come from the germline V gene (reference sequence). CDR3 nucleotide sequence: TGTGCCAGCAGGAGCGGGACAGGGGAAGGGAGTAATTCACCCCTCCACTTT. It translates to CASRSGTGEGSNSPLHF.